A selection of T cell receptor beta chains follows, all from one sample in a study of cytomegalovirus exposure and HLA in healthy donors. The protocol was immunoSEQ multiplex PCR, while the TCRdb copy is restricted to in-frame clones and leaves out a portion. The data show around 150,000 clones, approximately 81% seen once. Sequencing used PBMCs. Every receptor here comes from a young woman in good health and CMV-seropositive. Each CDR3 is given with its conserved first and last residue. Fields, in order: J gene, clone size, D gene, V gene, CDR3 protein, CDR3 DNA. A D gene is named only where the DNA matches it firmly. Some rows mark clone size as missing; the rest say once, few, many or name a class of expanded clone.

>TRBJ1-5|NA|TRBD1|TRBV4-1
CASSPRTGNQPQHF
TGCGCCAGCAGCCCCAGGACAGGAAATCAGCCCCAGCATTTT
>TRBJ2-5|once|NA|TRBV10-3
CAISESVAERWYF
TGTGCCATCAGTGAGTCAGTCGCGGAACGTTGGTACTTC
>TRBJ2-1|NA|NA|TRBV5-1
CASSPLTSYNEQFF
TGCGCCAGCAGCCCCCTAACTAGCTACAATGAGCAGTTCTTC
>TRBJ2-7|NA|TRBD2|TRBV5-4
CASTQGLAGGPGHEQYF
TGTGCCAGCACCCAGGGGCTAGCGGGGGGGCCCGGCCACGAGCAGTACTTC
>TRBJ1-1|NA|TRBD1|TRBV2
CASGRQGNTEAFF
TGTGCCAGCGGACGACAGGGAAACACTGAAGCTTTCTTT
>TRBJ1-1|once|NA|TRBV7-9
CSSSFGVTEAFF
TGTTCCAGCAGCTTCGGGGTAACTGAAGCTTTCTTT
>TRBJ1-2|NA|TRBD1|TRBV5-1
CASSPFGQGAYGYTF
TGCGCCAGCAGCCCGTTTGGACAGGGTGCCTATGGCTACACCTTC
>TRBJ2-1|NA|NA|TRBV30
CAWSPAGNEQFF
TGTGCCTGGAGCCCCGCCGGCAATGAGCAGTTCTTC
>TRBJ2-2|once|TRBD1|TRBV18
CASSPGQRNTGELFF
TGTGCCAGCTCACCGGGACAGAGGAACACCGGGGAGCTGTTTTTT
>TRBJ1-1|few|NA|TRBV5-4
CASSSTSNTEAFF
TGTGCCAGCAGCTCGACATCGAACACTGAAGCTTTCTTT
>TRBJ2-4|NA|TRBD2|TRBV7-3
CASSLELKSGGVKNIQYF
TGTGCCAGCAGCTTAGAATTAAAAAGCGGGGGGGTCAAAAACATTCAGTACTTC
>TRBJ2-7|few|NA|TRBV4-1
CASSQVLGQGWHSYRYEQYF
TGCGCCAGCAGCCAAGTTTTGGGGCAGGGGTGGCATTCATATCGTTACGAGCAGTACTTC
>TRBJ2-5|NA|TRBD2|TRBV7-9
CASSRPESGGDETQYF
TGTGCCAGCAGCCGTCCGGAGAGCGGGGGGGATGAGACCCAGTACTTC
>TRBJ2-7|many|NA|TRBV7-3
CASSLMRDYEQYF
TGTGCCAGCAGCTTAATGCGGGACTACGAGCAGTACTTC
>TRBJ2-6|NA|TRBD2|TRBV7-2
CASSLVAGGLGANVLTF
TGTGCCAGCAGCTTAGTAGCGGGGGGGCTCGGGGCCAACGTCCTGACTTTC
>TRBJ2-7|NA|NA|TRBV4-1
CASSQGGGGQYF
TGCGCCAGCAGCCAAGGAGGGGGGGGGCAGTACTTC
>TRBJ1-6|NA|NA|TRBV9
CASSVGEGDSPLHF
TGTGCCAGCAGCGTAGGTGAAGGAGACTCACCCCTCCACTTT
>TRBJ2-7|NA|NA|TRBV10-3
CAISEERYKTSYEQYF
TGTGCCATCAGTGAGGAGCGGTATAAAACCTCCTACGAGCAGTACTTC
>TRBJ2-2|few|NA|TRBV15
CATSRDQFAANTGELFF
TGTGCCACCAGCAGAGATCAGTTTGCTGCGAACACCGGGGAGCTGTTTTTT
>TRBJ2-7|NA|NA|TRBV7-9
CASAPGLRSYEQYF
TGTGCCAGCGCGCCGGGACTCCGCTCCTACGAGCAGTACTTC
>TRBJ1-6|once|TRBD1|TRBV7-9
CSSSQGGSDSPLHF
TGTTCCAGCAGCCAGGGGGGCTCGGATTCACCCCTCCACTTT
>TRBJ1-2|NA|NA|TRBV7-8
CASSSRTVGNYGYTF
TGTGCCAGCAGCTCCCGGACAGTGGGTAACTATGGCTACACCTTC
>TRBJ2-1|NA|TRBD2|TRBV5-4
CASSPGGPGNNEQFF
TGTGCCAGCAGCCCGGGGGGGCCGGGGAACAATGAGCAGTTCTTC
>TRBJ2-3|NA|TRBD1|TRBV19
CASSPRDRVSGTQYF
TGTGCCAGTAGTCCAAGGGACAGGGTATCTGGTACGCAGTATTTT
>TRBJ1-2|NA|NA|TRBV6-5
CASRMDGTISGYTF
TGTGCCAGCAGAATGGACGGGACAATCAGCGGCTACACCTTC
>TRBJ2-5|NA|NA|TRBV6-1
CASSEVGGARQETQYF
TGTGCCAGCAGTGAAGTAGGAGGAGCCCGTCAAGAGACCCAGTACTTC
>TRBJ1-2|NA|NA|TRBV13
CASSLGRVDGYTF
TGTGCCAGCAGCTTAGGCAGGGTGGATGGCTACACCTTC
>TRBJ2-5|NA|NA|TRBV5-1
CASSFDLTRETQYF
TGCGCCAGCAGCTTTGACTTGACGCGGGAGACCCAGTACTTC
>TRBJ2-7|NA|TRBD2|TRBV9
CASSVSAGGPYEQYF
TGTGCCAGCAGCGTATCTGCGGGGGGTCCCTACGAGCAGTACTTC
>TRBJ2-7|NA|TRBD1|TRBV5-1
CASSLGDRGPAYEQYF
TGCGCCAGCAGCTTGGGGGACAGGGGCCCCGCCTACGAGCAGTACTTC
>TRBJ2-7|NA|NA|TRBV5-5
CASSRGYEQYF
TGTGCCAGCAGCCGGGGGTACGAGCAGTACTTC
>TRBJ2-3|NA|TRBD2|TRBV4-1
CASSLPTRLAGGTDTQYF
TGCGCCAGCAGCCTCCCAACCCGACTAGCGGGGGGGACAGATACGCAGTATTTT
>TRBJ1-6|NA|NA|TRBV18
CASSPIPVSSYNSPLHF
TGTGCCAGCTCACCAATTCCGGTTAGCTCCTATAATTCACCCCTCCACTTT
>TRBJ2-7|NA|TRBD1|TRBV2
CASSIDRASYEQYF
TGTGCCAGCAGTATTGACAGGGCCTCCTACGAGCAGTACTTC
>TRBJ2-4|NA|TRBD2|TRBV10-3
CAISSRLAGGLSAKNIQYF
TGTGCCATCAGTTCGAGGCTAGCGGGGGGGCTTTCAGCCAAAAACATTCAGTACTTC
>TRBJ2-5|NA|TRBD1|TRBV4-3
CASSQDITGGMETQYF
TGCGCCAGCAGCCAAGATATAACAGGGGGCATGGAGACCCAGTACTTC
>TRBJ1-2|once|TRBD1|TRBV9
CASSVGDVRGGQGAYGYTF
TGTGCCAGCAGCGTAGGTGACGTACGAGGGGGACAGGGCGCATATGGCTACACCTTC